This T cell receptor beta chain was obtained from a study of cytomegalovirus exposure and HLA in healthy donors. As to this clone: Its target is not known.

Only in-frame clones appear in the TCRdb table, and some are missing; sequencing was by immunoSEQ multiplex PCR. The sample has 100,000 to 150,000 clones, roughly nine tenths seen once. The donors were members of the validation cohort, which comprised about 120 subjects and was separate from the first cohort of some 680 subjects. The study, taken as a whole, reports: Rare sequences made up most TCRs, while some public TCRs were found in many donors. CMV antigen specificity of three CMV-associated chains was confirmed in vitro.

The CDR3 is made up of 18 amino acids. V shed 6 bases, J shed 2 bases, and the junction held 9 bases outside the gene matches. Germline V gene sequence: CDR1 MNHEY, CDR2 SMNVEV (reference sequence). The TCR was taken from a woman between 18 and 29 years old in good health and CMV-seronegative. V usage is TRBV27 and J usage is TRBJ2-4; 14 nucleotides match TRBD2. The sequenced sample consisted of PBMCs. CDR3 sequence (DNA): TGTGCCAGCAGCGCCCGACTAGCGGGGGGGCCGACCAAAAACATTCAGTACTTC. It translates to CASSARLAGGPTKNIQYF.